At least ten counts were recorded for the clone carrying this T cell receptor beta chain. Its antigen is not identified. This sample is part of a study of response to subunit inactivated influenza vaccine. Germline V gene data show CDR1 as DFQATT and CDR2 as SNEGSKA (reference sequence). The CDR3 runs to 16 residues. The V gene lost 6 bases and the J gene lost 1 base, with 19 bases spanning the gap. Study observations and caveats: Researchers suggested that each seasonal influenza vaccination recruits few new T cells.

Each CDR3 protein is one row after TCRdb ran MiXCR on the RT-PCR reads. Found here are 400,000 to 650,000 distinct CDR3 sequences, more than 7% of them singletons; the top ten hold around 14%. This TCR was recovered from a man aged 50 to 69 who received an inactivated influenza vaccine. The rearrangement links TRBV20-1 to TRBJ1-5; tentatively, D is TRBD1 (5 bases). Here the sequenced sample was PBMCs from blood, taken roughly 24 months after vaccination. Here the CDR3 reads CSAPRRGSRSNQPQHF. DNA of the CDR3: TGCAGTGCCCCCAGGCGGGGCAGTAGGAGCAATCAGCCCCAGCATTTT.